This TCR beta chain is from a study of T-cell memory formation after mild COVID-19. Study details: TCR clusters largely stayed donor specific.

Each CDR3 protein gets one entry after TCRdb re-called the 5' RACE reads with MiXCR. Counted here are under 300,000 distinct CDR3 sequences, roughly 10% occurring once; the ten biggest clones make up 20% to 25%. This clonotype was recorded a few times. The sample consisted of PBMCs or a T cell subset sorted from them (not recorded which). This TCR was sampled from a man aged 18 to 35 who had mild COVID-19 (a few samples of this study predate the infection). Cell type and time point are not known.

In nucleotides, the CDR3 is TGTGCCAGCAGCCTAGGGACTAGCGGGGGGACCCTTACTGGGGCCAACGTCCTGACTTTC. It is translated as CASSLGTSGGTLTGANVLTF. The chain couples TRBV4-2 to TRBJ2-6, with TRBD2 identical over 15 bases. J was trimmed by 2 bases and V by 4 bases; bases with no gene match: 9. This CDR3 region has 20 residues. Looked up from germline, CDR1 is LGHNA and CDR2 is YNFKEQ.